These 8 T cell receptor beta chains share one sample of origin, sequenced in a study of cytomegalovirus exposure and HLA in healthy donors. With 60 Vbeta and 13 Jbeta primers, the PCR was carried out. TCRdb's copy holds only in-frame clones and misses some; the assay was immunoSEQ multiplex PCR. This sample has nearly 110,000 clones; approximately 81% occur once, and the top ten carry more than 2%. Input material: PBMCs. The source is a man younger than 40 in good health and CMV-seronegative.

This clone was picked up one time. The V call is TRBV2, the J call TRBJ2-7, with a possible D match to TRBD2 (5 bases). The CDR3 runs to 15 residues. Germline lookup yields CDR1 SNHLY and CDR2 FYNNEI. Trimming cost V 3 bases and J 2 bases, with 14 bases left between them. This CDR3 reads CASSEQDLPTYEQYF. CDR3 DNA sequence: TGTGCCAGCAGTGAGCAGGACTTGCCCACCTACGAGCAGTACTTC.

The chain uses TRBV29-1 and TRBJ2-3; D perhaps matches TRBD1 (5 bases). CDR1 SQVTM and CDR2 ANQGSEA come from the germline V gene. The V and J ends lost 7 bases and 1 base respectively, with 9 bases between them. The CDR3 contains 12 residues. For the CDR3, the DNA is TGCAGCGCTCTGACAGGCACAGATACGCAGTATTTT. Translation: CSALTGTDTQYF.

The chain has TRBV7-3 and TRBJ2-3; 10 positions agree with TRBD2. CDR1 SGHTA and CDR2 FQGTGA come from the germline V gene. CDR3 size: 15 residues. V shed 3 bases, J shed 2 bases, and the junction held 2 bases outside the gene matches. The CDR3 is CASSFTSGNTDTQYF. The CDR3 DNA sequence: TGTGCCAGCAGCTTCACTAGCGGGAACACAGATACGCAGTATTTT. Variable domain in full (rest from reference TRBV7-3 and TRBJ2-3): GAGVSQTPSNKVTEKGKYVELRCDPISGHTALYWYRQSLGQGPEFLIYFQGTGAADDSGLPNDRFFAVRPEGSVSTLKIQRTERGDSAVYLCASSFTSGNTDTQYFGPGTRLTVL.

The V and J genes are TRBV4-2 and TRBJ2-7, with TRBD2 matching over 10 bases. This CDR3 contains 15 residues. Germline V lookup: CDR1 LGHNA, CDR2 YNFKEQ. With V trimmed by 3 bases and J by 2 bases, 4 bases remained unmatched. CDR3 coding DNA: TGTGCCAGCAGCCAGCCTAGCGGGGGTACCTACGAGCAGTACTTC. The encoded protein is CASSQPSGGTYEQYF.

This chain joins TRBV27 and TRBJ1-5; no reliable D call. This CDR3 is built from 13 residues. The V end lost 5 bases, the J end lost 0 bases, and 5 bases lay between the germline ends. Germline lookup yields CDR1 MNHEY and CDR2 SMNVEV (reference sequence). CDR3 loop: CASSTYSNQPQHF. CDR3 DNA sequence: TGTGCCAGCAGTACCTATAGCAATCAGCCCCAGCATTTT.

The genes are TRBV2 and TRBJ1-1; D not certain. The CDR3 sequence is 14 residues long. The germline gives CDR1 SNHLY, CDR2 FYNNEI. Trimming cost V 8 bases and J 1 base, with 14 bases left between them. The chain's CDR3 is CASRGLRGNTEAFF. Written as DNA, the CDR3 is TGTGCCAGCCGCGGGCTCCGAGGGAACACTGAAGCTTTCTTT.

The chain recombines TRBV27 with TRBJ2-1; D is ambiguous. CDR1 and CDR2 (germline): MNHEY, SMNVEV (reference sequence). The CDR3 runs 13 residues. Trimming cost V 7 bases and J 0 bases, with 7 bases left between them. CDR3 sequence reads: CASKLSSYNEQFF. The CDR3 DNA reads TGTGCCAGCAAGTTGAGCTCCTACAATGAGCAGTTCTTC.

The V gene is TRBV14, the J gene TRBJ1-1; 7 bases are shared with TRBD1. CDR1 SGHDN and CDR2 FVKESK come from the germline V gene. This CDR3 contains 15 residues. Trimming removed 2 bases from V and 4 bases from J; junction bases left unmatched: 7. The CDR3 bases are TGTGCCAGCAGCCAAAAAAGGGGGCCGGGCACTGAAGCTTTCTTT. It specifies CASSQKRGPGTEAFF.